Listed here is a single T cell receptor beta chain. The data were obtained in a study of T cell responses to AZD1222 COVID-19 vaccine. Trimming cost V 8 bases and J 1 base, with 17 bases left between them. This CDR3 comprises 15 residues. The germline CDR1 and CDR2 sequences are MNHEY and SVGAGI. The protocol was immunoSEQ multiplex PCR, while the TCRdb copy is restricted to in-frame clones and leaves out a portion. This table has about 140,000 clones, around 89% appearing once. The chain has TRBV6-5 and TRBJ1-2, with a possible D match to TRBD1 (6 bases). The TCR sequence derives from an adult in good health. The sample in question was peripheral blood, obtained on day 0 of AZD1222 vaccination. The CDR3 DNA sequence: TGTGCCAGCTCCTGGGCCAGGGGAATTAACTATGGCTACACCTTC. The encoded protein is CASSWARGINYGYTF.